The clone carrying this T cell receptor (beta chain) has only a few counts. Its antigen is not identified. Using its own MiXCR run on the 5' RACE reads, TCRdb lists one record per CDR3 protein. The sample has more than 250,000 distinct CDR3 sequences, around 7% seen once. The data belong to a study of T cells after yellow fever vaccination. The length of the CDR3 is 12 residues. The V and J ends lost 3 bases and 8 bases respectively, with 10 bases between them. Germline lookup yields CDR1 MNHNS and CDR2 SASEGT. Regarding the study as a whole: Compared with primary, the secondary response was weaker and peaked at day 5, not 15.

The chain carries TRBV6-1 and TRBJ1-2; D remains ambiguous. This sample comprised PBMCs, obtained approximately 47 days after the first yellow fever vaccination. The TCR originated in a man aged 18-30 years who received the YFV17D yellow fever vaccine. CDR3 loop: CASSDHSPGYTF. The CDR3 DNA is TGTGCCAGCAGTGATCACAGCCCCGGCTACACCTTC.